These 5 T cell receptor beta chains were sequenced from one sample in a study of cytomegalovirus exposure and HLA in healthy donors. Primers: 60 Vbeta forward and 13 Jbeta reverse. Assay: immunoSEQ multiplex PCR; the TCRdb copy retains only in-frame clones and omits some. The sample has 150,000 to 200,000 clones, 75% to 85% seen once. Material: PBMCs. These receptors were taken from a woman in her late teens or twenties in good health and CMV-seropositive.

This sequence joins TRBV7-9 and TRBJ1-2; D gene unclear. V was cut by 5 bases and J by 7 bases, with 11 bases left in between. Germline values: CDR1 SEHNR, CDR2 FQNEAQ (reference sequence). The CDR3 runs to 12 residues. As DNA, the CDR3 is TGTGCCAGCAGCCGGGATAGCGGTGGCTACACCTTC. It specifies CASSRDSGGYTF.

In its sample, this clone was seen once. The CDR3: CASSEVLQETQYF. The CDR3, as DNA: TGTGCCAGCAGTGAAGTTCTGCAAGAGACCCAGTACTTC. J is TRBJ2-5 and V is TRBV2; D uncertain. V was trimmed by 1 base and J by 2 bases, leaving 5 bases between them. CDR3 length: 13 residues. CDR1 is SNHLY, CDR2 FYNNEI, per germline.

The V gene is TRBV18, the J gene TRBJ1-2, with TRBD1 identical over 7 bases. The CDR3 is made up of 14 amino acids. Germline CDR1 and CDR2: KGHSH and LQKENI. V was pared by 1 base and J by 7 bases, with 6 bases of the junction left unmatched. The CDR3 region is CASSPQGAVGGYTF. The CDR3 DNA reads TGTGCCAGCTCACCACAGGGGGCGGTCGGTGGCTACACCTTC.

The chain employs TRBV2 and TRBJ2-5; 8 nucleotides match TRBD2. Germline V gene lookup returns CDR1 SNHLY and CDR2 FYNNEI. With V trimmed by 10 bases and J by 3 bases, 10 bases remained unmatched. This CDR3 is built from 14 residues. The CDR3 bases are TGTGCCACCTCAGCGGGGGTTGGGGAAGAGACCCAGTACTTC. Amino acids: CATSAGVGEETQYF.

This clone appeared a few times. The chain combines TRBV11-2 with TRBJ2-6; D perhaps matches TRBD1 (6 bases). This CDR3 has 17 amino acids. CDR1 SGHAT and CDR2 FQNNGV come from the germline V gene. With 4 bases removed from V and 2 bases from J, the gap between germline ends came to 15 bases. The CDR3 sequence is CASSSIKPGAGANVLTF. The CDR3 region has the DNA TGTGCCAGCAGCTCCATCAAGCCAGGGGCTGGGGCCAACGTCCTGACTTTC.